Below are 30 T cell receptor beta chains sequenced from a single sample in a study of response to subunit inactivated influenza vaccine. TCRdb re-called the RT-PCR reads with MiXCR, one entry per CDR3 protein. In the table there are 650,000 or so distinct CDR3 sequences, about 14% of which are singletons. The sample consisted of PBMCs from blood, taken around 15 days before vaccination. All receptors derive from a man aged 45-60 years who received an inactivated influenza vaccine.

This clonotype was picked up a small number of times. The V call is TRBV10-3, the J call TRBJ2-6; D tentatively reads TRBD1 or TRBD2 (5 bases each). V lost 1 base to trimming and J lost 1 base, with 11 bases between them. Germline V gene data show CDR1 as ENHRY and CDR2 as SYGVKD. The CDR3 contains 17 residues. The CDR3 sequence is CAISEFQGRSGANVLTF. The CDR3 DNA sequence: TGTGCCATCAGTGAGTTTCAGGGACGGTCTGGGGCCAACGTCCTGACTTTC.

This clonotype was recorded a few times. The CDR3 DNA follows: TGCGCCAGCAGCTTGTTTAGCGGGCCGGGCACAGATACGCAGTATTTT. Its translation: CASSLFSGPGTDTQYF. This rearrangement joins TRBV5-1 to TRBJ2-3; TRBD2 aligns across 7 bases. The CDR3 sequence is 16 residues long. J was trimmed by 1 base and V by 1 base; bases with no gene match: 6. The germline CDR1 and CDR2 sequences are SGHRS and YFSETQ.

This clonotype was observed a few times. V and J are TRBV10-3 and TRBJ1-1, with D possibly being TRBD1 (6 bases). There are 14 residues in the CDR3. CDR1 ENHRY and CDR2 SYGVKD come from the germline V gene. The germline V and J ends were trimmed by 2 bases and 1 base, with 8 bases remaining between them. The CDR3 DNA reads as TGTGCCATCAGTGAGCGGGGGCAGAACACTGAAGCTTTCTTT. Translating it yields CAISERGQNTEAFF.

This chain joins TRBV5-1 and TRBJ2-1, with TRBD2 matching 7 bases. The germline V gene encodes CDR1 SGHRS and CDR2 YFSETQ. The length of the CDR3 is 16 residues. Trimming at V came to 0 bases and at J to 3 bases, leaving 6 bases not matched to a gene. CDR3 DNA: TGCGCCAGCAGCTTGGTCGGCGTAGCGGGCTACAATGAGCAGTTCTTC. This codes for CASSLVGVAGYNEQFF. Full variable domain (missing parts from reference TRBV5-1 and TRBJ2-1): KAGVTQTPRYLIKTRGQQVTLSCSPISGHRSVSWYQQTPGQGLQFLFEYFSETQRNKGNFPGRFSGRQFSNSRSEMNVSTLELGDSALYLCASSLVGVAGYNEQFFGPGTRLTVL.

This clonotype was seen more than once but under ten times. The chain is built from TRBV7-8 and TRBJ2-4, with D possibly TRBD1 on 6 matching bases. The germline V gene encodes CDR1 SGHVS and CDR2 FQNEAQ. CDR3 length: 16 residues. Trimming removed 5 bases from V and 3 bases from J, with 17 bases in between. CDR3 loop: CASSPNTGFNKNIQYF. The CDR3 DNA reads TGTGCCAGCAGCCCTAATACAGGGTTTAACAAAAACATTCAGTACTTC.

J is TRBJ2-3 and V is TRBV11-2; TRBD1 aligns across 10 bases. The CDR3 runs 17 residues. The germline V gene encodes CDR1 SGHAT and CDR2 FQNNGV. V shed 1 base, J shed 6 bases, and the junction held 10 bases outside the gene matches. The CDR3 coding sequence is TGTGCCAGCAGCTTAGGGCCGGGACAGGGGCTGGGCGATACGCAGTATTTT. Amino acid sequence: CASSLGPGQGLGDTQYF.

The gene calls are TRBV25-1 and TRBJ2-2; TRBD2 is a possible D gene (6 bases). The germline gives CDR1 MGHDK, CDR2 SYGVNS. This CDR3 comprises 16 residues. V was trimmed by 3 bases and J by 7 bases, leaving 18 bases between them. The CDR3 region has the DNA TGTGCCAGCAGTGATCTCGGACTGGGGGGTAGCGGGGAGCTGTTTTTT. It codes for CASSDLGLGGSGELFF.

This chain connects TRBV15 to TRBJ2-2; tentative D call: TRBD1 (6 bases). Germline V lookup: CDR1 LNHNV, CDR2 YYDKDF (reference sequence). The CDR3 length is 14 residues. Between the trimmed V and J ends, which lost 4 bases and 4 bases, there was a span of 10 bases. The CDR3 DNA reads TGTGCCACCAGCATAAAGGACAGCACCGGGGAGCTGTTTTTT. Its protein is CATSIKDSTGELFF.

The CDR3 protein is CSASPGLSYEQYF. The CDR3 DNA sequence: TGCAGTGCTAGTCCGGGACTCTCCTACGAGCAGTACTTC. The V and J genes are TRBV20-1 and TRBJ2-7; tentatively, D is TRBD2 (6 bases). Trimming took off 3 bases at V and 0 bases at J, with 9 bases between the two ends. CDR3 length equals 13 residues. Germline values: CDR1 DFQATT, CDR2 SNEGSKA (reference sequence).

The CDR3 DNA reads TGTGCCAGCAGCGCTAGCGGGGGGGGCCCAGATACGCAGTATTTT. Amino acid sequence: CASSASGGGPDTQYF. V and J are TRBV9 and TRBJ2-3; 12 positions match TRBD2. This CDR3 has 15 amino acids. Germline CDR1 is SGDLS and CDR2 is YYNGEE. After removal of 3 bases from V and 4 bases from J, the junction contained 3 bases not matched to a gene.

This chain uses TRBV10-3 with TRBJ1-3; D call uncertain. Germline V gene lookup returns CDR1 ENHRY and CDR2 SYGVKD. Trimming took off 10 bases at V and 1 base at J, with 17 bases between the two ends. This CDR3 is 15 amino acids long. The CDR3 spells CATLGLLPSGNTIYF. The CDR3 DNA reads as TGTGCCACCCTCGGTCTCCTACCATCTGGAAACACCATATATTTT.

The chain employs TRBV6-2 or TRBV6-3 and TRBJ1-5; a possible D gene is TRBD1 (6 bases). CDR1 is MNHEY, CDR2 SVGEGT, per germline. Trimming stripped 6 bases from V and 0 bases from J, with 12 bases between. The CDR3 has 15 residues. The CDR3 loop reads CASSRQDYSNQPQHF. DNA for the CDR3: TGTGCCAGCAGCAGACAGGATTATAGCAATCAGCCCCAGCATTTT.

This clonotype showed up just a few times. CDR3 in DNA: TGTGCCAGCAGCCAGTTCGGGGGCGCTGGGGGAGATACGCAGTATTTT. As protein: CASSQFGGAGGDTQYF. This chain joins TRBV3-1 and TRBJ2-3; TRBD1 or TRBD2 may be the D gene (6 bases each). Trimming took 3 bases from V and 5 from J, leaving 18 bases between them. The CDR3 has 16 residues. CDR1 LGHDT and CDR2 YNNKEL come from the germline V gene (reference sequence).

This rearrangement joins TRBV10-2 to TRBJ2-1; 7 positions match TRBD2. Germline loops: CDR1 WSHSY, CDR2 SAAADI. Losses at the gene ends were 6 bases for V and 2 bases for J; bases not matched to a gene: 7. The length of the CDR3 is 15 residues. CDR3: CASRRTSGPYNEQFF. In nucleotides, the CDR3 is TGCGCCAGCAGGAGGACTAGTGGACCCTACAATGAGCAGTTCTTC.

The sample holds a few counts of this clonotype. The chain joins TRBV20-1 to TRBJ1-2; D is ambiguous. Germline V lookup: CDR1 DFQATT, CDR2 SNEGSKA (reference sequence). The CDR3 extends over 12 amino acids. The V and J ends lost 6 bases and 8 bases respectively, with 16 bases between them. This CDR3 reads CSAQGPATGYTF. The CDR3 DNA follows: TGCAGTGCCCAAGGCCCAGCAACAGGCTACACCTTC.

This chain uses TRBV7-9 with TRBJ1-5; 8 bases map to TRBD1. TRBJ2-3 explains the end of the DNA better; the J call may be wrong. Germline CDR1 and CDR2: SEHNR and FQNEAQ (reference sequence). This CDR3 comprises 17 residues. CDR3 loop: CASSSSLQGGSNQPQYF. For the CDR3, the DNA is TGTGCCAGCAGTTCTAGTTTACAGGGGGGTAGCAATCAGCCCCAGTATTTT.

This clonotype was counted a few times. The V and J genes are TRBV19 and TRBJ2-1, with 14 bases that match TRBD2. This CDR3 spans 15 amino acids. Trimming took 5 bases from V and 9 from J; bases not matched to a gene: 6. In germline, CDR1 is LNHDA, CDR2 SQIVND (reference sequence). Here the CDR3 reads CASSSTTSGGGEQFF. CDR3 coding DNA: TGTGCCAGTAGTTCGACGACTAGCGGGGGGGGTGAGCAGTTCTTC.

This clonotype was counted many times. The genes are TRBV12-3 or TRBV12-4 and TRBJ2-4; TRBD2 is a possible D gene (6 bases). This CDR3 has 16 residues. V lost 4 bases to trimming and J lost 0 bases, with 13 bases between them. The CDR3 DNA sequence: TGTGCCAGCAGTTACGGGACTCGACTAGCCAAAAACATTCAGTACTTC. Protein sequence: CASSYGTRLAKNIQYF.

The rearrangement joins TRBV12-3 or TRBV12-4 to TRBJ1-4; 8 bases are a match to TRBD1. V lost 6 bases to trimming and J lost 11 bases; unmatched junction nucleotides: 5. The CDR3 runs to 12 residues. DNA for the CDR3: TGTGCCAGCAGAGGGACAGGCCGGAAACTGTTTTTT. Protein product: CASRGTGRKLFF.

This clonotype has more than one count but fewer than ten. The CDR3 nucleotides are TGTGCCAGCAGCGGTGGACAGGCGCAGAATTCACCCCTCCACTTT. Protein product: CASSGGQAQNSPLHF. V and J are TRBV5-5 and TRBJ1-6; TRBD1 aligns across 7 bases. With 4 bases clipped from V and 7 bases from J, the junction kept 8 bases outside the gene matches. The CDR3 is 15 amino acids. Germline V gene sequence: CDR1 SGHKS, CDR2 YYEKEE (reference sequence).

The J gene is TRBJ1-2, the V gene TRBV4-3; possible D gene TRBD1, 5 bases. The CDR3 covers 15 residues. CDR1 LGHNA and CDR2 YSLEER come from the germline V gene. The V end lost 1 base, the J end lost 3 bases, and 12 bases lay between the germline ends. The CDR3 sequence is CASSQVGGSYYGYTF. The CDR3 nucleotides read TGCGCCAGCAGCCAAGTCGGGGGAAGTTACTATGGCTACACCTTC.

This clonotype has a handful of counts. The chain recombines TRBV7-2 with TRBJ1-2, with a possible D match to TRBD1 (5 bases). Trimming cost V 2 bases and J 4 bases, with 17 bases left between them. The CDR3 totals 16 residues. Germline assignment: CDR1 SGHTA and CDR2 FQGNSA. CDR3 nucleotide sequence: TGTGCCAGCAGCTTACCCCGGGACCGAGGGGCCTATGGCTACACCTTC. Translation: CASSLPRDRGAYGYTF.

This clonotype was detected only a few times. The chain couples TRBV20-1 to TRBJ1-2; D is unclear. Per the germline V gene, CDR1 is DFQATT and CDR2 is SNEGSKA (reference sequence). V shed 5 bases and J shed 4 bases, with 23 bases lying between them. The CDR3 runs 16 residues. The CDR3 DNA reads TGCAGTGCTCCGCCGGGAGGAGGGAATATAGGCTATGGCTACACCTTC. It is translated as CSAPPGGGNIGYGYTF.

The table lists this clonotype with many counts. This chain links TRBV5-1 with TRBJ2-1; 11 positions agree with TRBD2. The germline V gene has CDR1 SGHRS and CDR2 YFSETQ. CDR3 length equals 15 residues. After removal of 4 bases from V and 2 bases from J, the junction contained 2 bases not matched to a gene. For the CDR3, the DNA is TGCGCCAGCAGCGGGACTAGCGGAACCTACAATGAGCAGTTCTTC. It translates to CASSGTSGTYNEQFF.

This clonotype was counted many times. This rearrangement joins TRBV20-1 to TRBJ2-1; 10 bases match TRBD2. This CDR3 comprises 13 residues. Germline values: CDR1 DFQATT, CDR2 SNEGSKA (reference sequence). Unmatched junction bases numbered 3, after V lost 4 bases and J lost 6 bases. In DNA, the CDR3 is TGCAGTGCTACTCGACTAGCGGGCAATGAGCAGTTCTTC. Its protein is CSATRLAGNEQFF.

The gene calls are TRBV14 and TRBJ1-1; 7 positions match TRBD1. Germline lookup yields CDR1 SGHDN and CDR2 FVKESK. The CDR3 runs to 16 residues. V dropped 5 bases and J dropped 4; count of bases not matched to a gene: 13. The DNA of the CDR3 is TGTGCCAGCAGCTCCCGGACAGGTCCCGGTATCACTGAAGCTTTCTTT. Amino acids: CASSSRTGPGITEAFF.

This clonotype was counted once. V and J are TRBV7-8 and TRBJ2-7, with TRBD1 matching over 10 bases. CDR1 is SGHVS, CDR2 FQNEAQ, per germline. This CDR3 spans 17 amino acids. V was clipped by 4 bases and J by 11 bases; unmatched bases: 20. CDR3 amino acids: CASSYQSLGTGDRRKYF. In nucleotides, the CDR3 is TGTGCCAGCAGCTACCAAAGCCTCGGGACAGGGGACCGAAGGAAGTACTTC.

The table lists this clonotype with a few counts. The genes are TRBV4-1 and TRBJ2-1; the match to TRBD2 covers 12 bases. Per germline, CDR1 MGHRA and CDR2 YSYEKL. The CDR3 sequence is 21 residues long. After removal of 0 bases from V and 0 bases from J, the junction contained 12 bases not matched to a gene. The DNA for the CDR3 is TGCGCCAGCAGCCAAGATCTTCGACTAGCGGGAGTGATCCTCTCCTACAATGAGCAGTTCTTC. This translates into CASSQDLRLAGVILSYNEQFF.

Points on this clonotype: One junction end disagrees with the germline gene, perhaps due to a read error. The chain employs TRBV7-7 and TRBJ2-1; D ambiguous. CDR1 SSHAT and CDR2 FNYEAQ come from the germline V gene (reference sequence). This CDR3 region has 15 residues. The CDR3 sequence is CASSLRPSSYNEQFF. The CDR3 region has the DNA TGTGCTAGCAGCTTACGACCCAGCTCCTACAATGAGCAGTTCTTC.

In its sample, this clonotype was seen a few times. The CDR3 DNA reads TGTGCCAGTTCCTCAGGCTGGACTAGCACAGATACGCAGTATTTT. Amino acid sequence: CASSSGWTSTDTQYF. The rearrangement uses TRBV19 and TRBJ2-3; weak D call: TRBD2 (5 bases). The CDR3 consists of 15 residues. Germline V gives CDR1 LNHDA, CDR2 SQIVND (reference sequence). V was trimmed by 8 bases and J by 0 bases, leaving 15 bases between them.